Each of the 5 T cell receptor beta chains below was sequenced from the same sample in a study of T cells in Graves' hyperthyroidism and ophthalmopathy. TCR beta CDR3 region amplification was performed from RNA transcripts. Initially, a first-round RT-PCR of the TCR CDR3 employed the HTBI primer set. From the multiplex PCR reads, TCRdb called clonotypes with MiXCR, one entry per CDR3 protein. The sample lists some 350,000 distinct CDR3 sequences; roughly an eighth were seen once. The sequenced material came from blood. The receptors here all came from a woman aged 40 to 55 with Graves' ophthalmopathy.

This clonotype was found many times. This chain's CDR3 is CSAIAGGEETQYF. As DNA, the CDR3 is TGCAGTGCAATAGCGGGTGGGGAAGAGACCCAGTACTTC. The rearrangement links TRBV20-1 to TRBJ2-5, with 7 nucleotides matching TRBD2. V was pared by 6 bases and J by 3 bases, with 7 bases of the junction left unmatched. CDR1 is DFQATT, CDR2 SNEGSKA, per germline (reference sequence). The CDR3 has 13 amino acids.

As concerns this clonotype: This may come from a read error, since a much larger clone is one base off. The chain links TRBV12-3 or TRBV12-4 to TRBJ2-3; D gene uncertain. Trimming took off 6 bases at V and 4 bases at J, with 14 bases between the two ends. The CDR3 covers 14 residues. CDR3 coding DNA: TGTGCCAGCAGCCCCCCCCATGTCCCAGATACGCAGTATTTT. It codes for CASSPPHVPDTQYF.

V gene TRBV3-1 combines with J gene TRBJ1-2, with D perhaps matching TRBD1 (6 bases). CDR3 size: 14 residues. The V end lost 4 bases, the J end lost 7 bases, and 16 bases lay between the germline ends. The V gene's germline CDR1 is LGHDT and CDR2 YNNKEL (reference sequence). CDR3 DNA sequence: TGTGCCAGCAGCCGCCACGGGGGGCTTGGTGGCTACACCTTC. It is translated as CASSRHGGLGGYTF.

The chain couples TRBV5-1 to TRBJ1-3; the match to TRBD1 covers 7 bases. The ends lost 3 bases at V and 3 bases at J; junction bases unmatched: 6. Germline V gene sequence: CDR1 SGHRS, CDR2 YFSETQ. The CDR3 runs 15 residues. The CDR3 DNA reads TGCGCCAGCAGCTACGACAGGGCGAGTGGAAACACCATATATTTT. The encoded protein is CASSYDRASGNTIYF. The full variable domain, in which reference TRBV5-1 and TRBJ1-3 provide the parts outside the CDR3, is KAGVTQTPRYLIKTRGQQVTLSCSPISGHRSVSWYQQTPGQGLQFLFEYFSETQRNKGNFPGRFSGRQFSNSRSEMNVSTLELGDSALYLCASSYDRASGNTIYFGEGSWLTVV.

As DNA, the CDR3 is TGTGCCAGCAAAACAACCACAGGGCTCATCTCTGGGGCCAACGTCCTGACTTTC. Translation: CASKTTTGLISGANVLTF. The chain links TRBV7-8 to TRBJ2-6; D may be TRBD1 (6 bases). V was shortened by 7 bases and J by 0 bases, with 19 bases between the two germline ends. The CDR3 contains 18 residues. CDR1 and CDR2 (germline): SGHVS, FQNEAQ.